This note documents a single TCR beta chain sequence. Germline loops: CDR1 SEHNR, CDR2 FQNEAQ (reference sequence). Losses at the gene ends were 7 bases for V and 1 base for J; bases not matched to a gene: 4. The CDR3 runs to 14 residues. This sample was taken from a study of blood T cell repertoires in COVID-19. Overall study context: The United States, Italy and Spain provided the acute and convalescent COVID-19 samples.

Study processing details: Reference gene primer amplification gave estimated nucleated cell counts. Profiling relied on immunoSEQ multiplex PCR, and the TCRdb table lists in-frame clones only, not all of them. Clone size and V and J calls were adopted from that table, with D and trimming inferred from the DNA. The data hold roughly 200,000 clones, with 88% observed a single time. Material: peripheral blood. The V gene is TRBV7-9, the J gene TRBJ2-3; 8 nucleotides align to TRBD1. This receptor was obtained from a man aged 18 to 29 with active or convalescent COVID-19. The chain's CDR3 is CASTKTGGTDTQYF. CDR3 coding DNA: TGTGCCAGCACAAAGACAGGGGGCACAGATACGCAGTATTTT.